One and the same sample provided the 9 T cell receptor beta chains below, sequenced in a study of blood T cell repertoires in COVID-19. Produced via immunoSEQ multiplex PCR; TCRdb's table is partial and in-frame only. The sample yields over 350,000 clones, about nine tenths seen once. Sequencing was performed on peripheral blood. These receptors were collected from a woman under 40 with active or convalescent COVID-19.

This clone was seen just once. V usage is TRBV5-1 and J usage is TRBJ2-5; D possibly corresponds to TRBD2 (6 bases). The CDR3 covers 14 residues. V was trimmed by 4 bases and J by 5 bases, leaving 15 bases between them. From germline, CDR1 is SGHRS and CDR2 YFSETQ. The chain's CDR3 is CASSPEAGWETQYF. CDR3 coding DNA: TGCGCCAGCAGCCCGGAGGCGGGGTGGGAGACCCAGTACTTC.

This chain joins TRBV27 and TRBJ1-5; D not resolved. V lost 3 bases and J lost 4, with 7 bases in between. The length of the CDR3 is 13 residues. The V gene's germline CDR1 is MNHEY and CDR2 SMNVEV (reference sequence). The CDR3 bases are TGTGCCAGCAGTTTCTACCGTAATCAGCCCCAGCATTTT. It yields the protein CASSFYRNQPQHF.

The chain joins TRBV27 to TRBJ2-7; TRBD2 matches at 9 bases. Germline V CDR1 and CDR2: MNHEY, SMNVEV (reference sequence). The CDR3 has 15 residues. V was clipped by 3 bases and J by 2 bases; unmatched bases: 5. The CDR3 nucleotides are TGTGCCAGCAGTTTTGCGACTAGCGGACCCTACGAGCAGTACTTC. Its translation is CASSFATSGPYEQYF.

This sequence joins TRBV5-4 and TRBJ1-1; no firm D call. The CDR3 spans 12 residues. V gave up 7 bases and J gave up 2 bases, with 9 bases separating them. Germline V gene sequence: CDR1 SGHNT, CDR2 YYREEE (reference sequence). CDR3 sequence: CASGRLNTEAFF. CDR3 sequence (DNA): TGTGCCAGCGGCCGTCTCAACACTGAAGCTTTCTTT.

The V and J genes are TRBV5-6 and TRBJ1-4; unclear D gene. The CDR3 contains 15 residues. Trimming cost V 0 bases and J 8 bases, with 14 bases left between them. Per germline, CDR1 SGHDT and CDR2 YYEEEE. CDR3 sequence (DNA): TGTGCCAGCAGCTTGGCATCTGGCCCGGGGGAAAAACTGTTTTTT. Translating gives CASSLASGPGEKLFF.

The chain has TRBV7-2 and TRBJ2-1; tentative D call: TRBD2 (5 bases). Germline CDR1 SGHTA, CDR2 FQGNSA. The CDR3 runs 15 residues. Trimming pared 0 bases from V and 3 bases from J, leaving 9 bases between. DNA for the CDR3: TGTGCCAGCAGCTTAGCGGGAGTGATCTACAATGAGCAGTTCTTC. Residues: CASSLAGVIYNEQFF.

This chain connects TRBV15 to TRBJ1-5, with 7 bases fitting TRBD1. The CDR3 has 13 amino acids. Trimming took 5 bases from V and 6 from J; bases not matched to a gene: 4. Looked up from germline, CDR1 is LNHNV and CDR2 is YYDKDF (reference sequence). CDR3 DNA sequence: TGTGCCACCAGCGACAGGGTGAGTCAGCCCCAGCATTTT. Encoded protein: CATSDRVSQPQHF.

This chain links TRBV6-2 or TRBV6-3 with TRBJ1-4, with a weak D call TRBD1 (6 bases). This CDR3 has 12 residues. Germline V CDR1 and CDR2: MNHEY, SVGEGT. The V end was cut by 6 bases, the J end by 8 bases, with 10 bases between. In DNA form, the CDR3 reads TGTGCCAGCAGCTCAACAGGGGAAAAACTGTTTTTT. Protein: CASSSTGEKLFF.

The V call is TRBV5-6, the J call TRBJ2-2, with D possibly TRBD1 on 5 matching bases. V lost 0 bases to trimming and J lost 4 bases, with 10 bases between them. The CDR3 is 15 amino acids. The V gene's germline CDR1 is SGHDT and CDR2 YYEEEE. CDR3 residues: CASSLVRVRTGELFF. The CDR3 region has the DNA TGTGCCAGCAGCTTGGTCAGGGTACGCACCGGGGAGCTGTTTTTT.